The 10 T cell receptor delta chains listed next were all sequenced from one sample in a study of human gamma delta and Vdelta1 T cells. No antigen has been identified for these receptors. TCRdb used CATT to re-call clones from the PCR reads. The sample has 13,000 or so delta-chain clones; under 55% are singletons. Sample: Vdelta1 gamma-delta T cells from blood grown in culture (DOT cells). These receptors were collected from a human donor in good health.

The chain carries TRDV1 and TRDJ3; D is perhaps TRDD2 or TRDD3 (5 bases each). Per germline, CDR1 TSWWSYY and CDR2 QGS. Trimming cost V 3 bases and J 0 bases, with 33 bases left between them. There are 25 residues in the CDR3. CDR3: CALGEGLLGAKGSKDSSWDTRQMFF. DNA for the CDR3: TGTGCTCTTGGGGAGGGCCTTCTTGGGGCAAAGGGGTCAAAAGATAGCTCCTGGGACACCCGACAGATGTTTTTC.

V and J are TRDV1 and TRDJ1; D is perhaps TRDD3 (6 bases). The V and J ends lost 3 bases and 1 base respectively, with 12 bases between them. This CDR3 region has 15 residues. Germline-derived CDR1 and CDR2 are TSWWSYY and QGS. CDR3 region: CALGDGGTGTDKLIF. CDR3 DNA sequence: TGTGCTCTTGGGGATGGGGGTACGGGCACCGATAAACTCATCTTT.

This clone occurred once. The chain links TRDV1 to TRDJ1; D assignment may be TRDD2 or TRDD3 (6 bases each). Looked up from germline, CDR1 is TSWWSYY and CDR2 is QGS. Trimming removed 6 bases at V and 9 bases at J, with 26 bases between. This CDR3 has 16 residues. CDR3 protein: CALGSLPHLSGAELIF. The CDR3 DNA is TGTGCTCTTGGTAGCCTTCCCCACCTTTCTGGGGCCGAACTCATCTTT.

This chain uses TRDV1 with TRDJ2; 11 bases align to TRDD3. The CDR3 runs 20 residues. Germline assignment: CDR1 TSWWSYY and CDR2 QGS. V trimming: 7 bases; J trimming: 6 bases; junction bases outside the gene matches: 22. The CDR3 protein is CALADPQGLLGDKGAAQLFF. The CDR3, as DNA: TGTGCTCTTGCGGACCCTCAAGGCCTACTGGGGGATAAGGGGGCAGCACAACTCTTCTTT.

This chain links TRDV1 with TRDJ1; perhaps TRDD3 as D (6 bases). The CDR3 loop spans 18 amino acids. Trimming took off 11 bases at V and 0 bases at J, with 28 bases between the two ends. Per the germline V gene, CDR1 is TSWWSYY and CDR2 is QGS. The CDR3 reads CALGTMTGRMEYTDKLIF. The CDR3 nucleotides are TGTGCTTTGGGTACGATGACTGGGAGGATGGAGTACACCGATAAACTCATCTTT.

This chain connects TRAV29/DV5 to TRDJ4; 12 bases are shared with TRDD3. The CDR3 loop spans 19 amino acids. Germline V gene lookup returns CDR1 NSMFDY and CDR2 ISSIKDK. The V segment lost 3 bases and the J segment 0 bases; nucleotides outside the gene matches: 18. The CDR3 region has the DNA TGTGCAGCAACGGCAAGGGGGTACTGGGGGATACCAGGGGCCAGACCCCTGATCTTT. This sequence encodes CAATARGYWGIPGARPLIF. Full variable domain (rest looked up from reference TRAV29/DV5 and TRDJ4): DQQVKQNSPSLSVQEGRISILNCDYTNSMFDYFLWYKKYPAEGPTFLISISSIKDKNEDGRFTVFLNKSAKHLSLHIVPSQPGDSAVYFCAATARGYWGIPGARPLIFGKGTYLEVQQ.

V usage is TRDV1 and J usage is TRDJ1; TRDD3 might be the D (6 bases). Germline values: CDR1 TSWWSYY, CDR2 QGS. Trimming removed 4 bases from V and 0 bases from J, with 21 bases in between. The CDR3 covers 18 residues. DNA of the CDR3: TGTGCTCTTGGGGGACCTAGGGGGAGACTAGAGTACACCGATAAACTCATCTTT. It codes for CALGGPRGRLEYTDKLIF.

The chain is built from TRDV1 and TRDJ1, with 7 bases aligning to TRDD3. From germline, CDR1 is TSWWSYY and CDR2 QGS. V lost 3 bases to trimming and J lost 7 bases; unmatched junction nucleotides: 14. This CDR3 contains 16 residues. Here the CDR3 DNA reads TGTGCTCTTGGGGAGGGGATCTACGTTGCTGGGGGTAAACTCATCTTT. Translation gives CALGEGIYVAGGKLIF.

This clone was observed a handful of times. V gene TRDV1 combines with J gene TRDJ1; no clear D. The CDR3 is 13 amino acids. CDR1 and CDR2 (germline): TSWWSYY, QGS. V was trimmed by 4 bases and J by 8 bases, leaving 14 bases between them. CDR3 protein: CALGARPEDKLIF. CDR3 coding DNA: TGTGCTCTTGGGGCCCGTCCGGAGGACAAACTCATCTTT.

V and J are TRDV1 and TRDJ2, with 8 bases fitting TRDD3. V gave up 1 base and J gave up 0 bases; unmatched junction bases: 16. This CDR3 spans 21 amino acids. Germline V gene lookup returns CDR1 TSWWSYY and CDR2 QGS. The CDR3 loop is CALGEPTLPLLGESLTAQLFF. CDR3 bases: TGTGCTCTTGGGGAACCCACACTTCCGCTCCTGGGGGAATCTTTGACAGCACAACTCTTCTTT.